This passage covers 32 T cell receptor beta chains from one sample sequenced in a study of T cells in Graves' hyperthyroidism and ophthalmopathy. RNA transcripts were the template for amplifying TCR beta CDR3 regions. The HTBI primer set drove a first-round RT-PCR of the TCR CDR3. One entry per CDR3 protein results from TCRdb running MiXCR on the multiplex PCR reads. This table holds a few hundred thousand distinct CDR3 sequences, 15% to 20% found once. Source material: blood. The receptors here all came from a woman younger than 35 with Graves' ophthalmopathy.

At least ten counts were recorded for this clonotype. The rearrangement uses TRBV4-2 and TRBJ2-3; 8 positions agree with TRBD2. The V and J ends lost 0 bases and 0 bases, in that order; junction bases with no gene match: 11. The CDR3 extends over 19 amino acids. In germline, CDR1 is LGHNA, CDR2 YNFKEQ. The CDR3 bases are TGTGCCAGCAGCCAAGAAGGCTTGTTAGCGGGGATCAGCACAGATACGCAGTATTTT. It is translated as CASSQEGLLAGISTDTQYF.

In this sample, this clonotype turned up many times. The chain is built from TRBV7-9 and TRBJ2-5; TRBD1 agrees at 9 bases. CDR1 and CDR2 from the germline V gene are SEHNR and FQNEAQ (reference sequence). The V segment lost 5 bases and the J segment 2 bases; nucleotides outside the gene matches: 6. The CDR3 is 15 amino acids. CDR3 in DNA: TGTGCCAGCAGCGTACTGGGACAGGGACAAGAGACCCAGTACTTC. This gives the protein CASSVLGQGQETQYF.

In this sample, this clonotype turned up many times. The rearrangement links TRBV7-2 to TRBJ2-2; D possibly matches TRBD1 or TRBD2 (5 bases each). This CDR3 has 14 amino acids. Germline-derived CDR1 and CDR2 are SGHTA and FQGNSA. Trimming shortened V by 3 bases and J by 4 bases, and 9 bases separated the two germline ends. For the CDR3, the DNA is TGTGCCAGCAGCTTTCGGGGCGGCACCGGGGAGCTGTTTTTT. The encoded protein is CASSFRGGTGELFF.

This clonotype was seen a handful of times. The chain is built from TRBV15 and TRBJ1-2; possible D gene TRBD1, 5 bases. The CDR3 contains 15 residues. Germline V gives CDR1 LNHNV, CDR2 YYDKDF (reference sequence). The V and J ends lost 0 bases and 4 bases respectively, with 12 bases between them. CDR3 coding DNA: TGTGCCACCAGCAGAGATCCCGGGGCGGTCTATGGCTACACCTTC. Protein: CATSRDPGAVYGYTF. Variable domain in full (rest from reference TRBV15 and TRBJ1-2): DAMVIQNPRYQVTQFGKPVTLSCSQTLNHNVMYWYQQKSSQAPKLLFHYYDKDFNNEADTPDNFQSRRPNTSFCFLDIRSPGLGDTAMYLCATSRDPGAVYGYTFGSGTRLTVV.

This clonotype was recorded many times. The chain employs TRBV2 and TRBJ1-1; no clear D gene. The CDR3 has 13 residues. Trimming took 5 bases from V and 5 from J, leaving 12 bases between them. Germline lookup yields CDR1 SNHLY and CDR2 FYNNEI. This CDR3 reads CASSRGWETEAFF. The CDR3, as DNA: TGTGCCAGCAGTCGGGGTTGGGAGACTGAAGCTTTCTTT.

This clonotype was recorded at least ten times. V and J are TRBV28 and TRBJ2-3; 8 nucleotides agree with TRBD2. The CDR3 consists of 15 residues. The V and J ends lost 6 bases and 4 bases, in that order; junction bases with no gene match: 9. Germline V gene data show CDR1 as MDHEN and CDR2 as SYDVKM. The CDR3 reads CASSQSGSTSDTQYF. CDR3 DNA sequence: TGTGCCAGCAGCCAAAGCGGGAGCACTTCAGATACGCAGTATTTT.

CDR3 DNA sequence: TGTGCCAGCAGTTTAAGGGCAGGGGGGGGCTCCTACAATGAGCAGTTCTTC. Translated, it gives CASSLRAGGGSYNEQFF. The gene calls are TRBV27 and TRBJ2-1, with D perhaps matching TRBD1 or TRBD2 (7 bases each). V was trimmed by 2 bases and J by 0 bases, leaving 14 bases between them. The CDR3 totals 17 residues. Germline CDR1 reads MNHEY; CDR2 reads SMNVEV (reference sequence).

V usage is TRBV10-3 and J usage is TRBJ2-1, with 8 bases lining up with TRBD1. The CDR3 length is 15 residues. Germline CDR1 ENHRY, CDR2 SYGVKD. Losses at the gene ends were 7 bases for V and 2 bases for J; bases not matched to a gene: 7. The CDR3 spells CAINPDRGAYNEQFF. The CDR3 DNA reads as TGTGCCATCAACCCTGACAGGGGCGCCTACAATGAGCAGTTCTTC.

This chain uses TRBV6-5 with TRBJ1-3, with D unclear. The CDR3 covers 15 residues. The V and J ends lost 7 bases and 4 bases respectively, with 17 bases between them. CDR1 is MNHEY, CDR2 SVGAGI, per germline. The CDR3 sequence is CASNSDRLLGNTIYF. In DNA form, the CDR3 reads TGTGCCAGCAATTCGGACCGACTTCTCGGAAACACCATATATTTT.

This rearrangement joins TRBV27 to TRBJ2-7, with 9 bases aligning to TRBD1. The V segment lost 8 bases and the J segment 3 bases; nucleotides outside the gene matches: 8. The CDR3 extends over 14 amino acids. Germline-derived CDR1 and CDR2 are MNHEY and SMNVEV (reference sequence). The CDR3 loop is CASGLRDRVYEQYF. The CDR3 DNA is TGTGCCAGCGGGCTCCGGGACAGGGTCTACGAGCAGTACTTC.

The chain recombines TRBV28 with TRBJ1-2; 7 nucleotides agree with TRBD1. Germline CDR1 reads MDHEN; CDR2 reads SYDVKM. V gave up 2 bases and J gave up 7 bases; unmatched junction bases: 7. The CDR3 is 14 amino acids. The CDR3: CASSLIGGKSGYTF. The CDR3 nucleotides read TGTGCCAGCAGTTTAATAGGGGGCAAGTCTGGCTACACCTTC.

This clonotype was found many times. The chain employs TRBV18 and TRBJ1-4; D possibly corresponds to TRBD1 (5 bases). Germline V gene lookup returns CDR1 KGHSH and CDR2 LQKENI. Trimming shortened V by 4 bases and J by 4 bases, and 10 bases separated the two germline ends. This CDR3 has 14 amino acids. The CDR3 spells CASSLGTVNEKLFF. The CDR3 DNA reads as TGTGCCAGCTCACTCGGGACGGTTAATGAAAAACTGTTTTTT.

This clonotype was seen only a few times. V and J are TRBV7-6 and TRBJ2-3, with D possibly matching TRBD1 (7 bases). The CDR3 loop spans 17 amino acids. Germline assignment: CDR1 SGHVS and CDR2 FNYEAQ. Between the trimmed V and J ends, which lost 2 bases and 2 bases, there was a span of 17 bases. The CDR3 loop reads CASSLTGRDSLTDTQYF. CDR3 DNA sequence: TGTGCCAGCAGCTTAACTGGGCGGGACAGCCTCACAGATACGCAGTATTTT.

This clonotype was picked up many times. The J gene is TRBJ2-7, the V gene TRBV6-2 or TRBV6-3; unclear D gene. CDR3 length: 11 amino acids. The germline V and J ends were trimmed by 6 bases and 3 bases, with 6 bases remaining between them. Germline loops: CDR1 MNHEY, CDR2 SVGEGT. CDR3 coding DNA: TGTGCCAGCAGGGGTATCTACGAGCAGTACTTC. This gives the protein CASRGIYEQYF.

This clonotype was counted many times. This rearrangement joins TRBV2 to TRBJ1-2; no firm D call. Trimming cost V 4 bases and J 2 bases, with 8 bases left between them. Germline V gene lookup returns CDR1 SNHLY and CDR2 FYNNEI. The CDR3 length is 13 residues. The CDR3 DNA sequence: TGTGCCAGCAGTGCAGAAACGAACTATGGCTACACCTTC. Amino acid sequence: CASSAETNYGYTF. Looking up the rest from reference TRBV2 and TRBJ1-2 gives the full variable domain: EPEVTQTPSHQVTQMGQEVILRCVPISNHLYFYWYRQILGQKVEFLVSFYNNEISEKSEIFDDQFSVERPDGSNFTLKIRSTKLEDSAMYFCASSAETNYGYTFGSGTRLTVV.

This clonotype has only one observation. Because the CDR3 is missing its conserved closing phenylalanine or tryptophan, this is likely a read error. The V gene is TRBV7-3, the J gene TRBJ1-1; D possibly corresponds to TRBD1 (5 bases). Looked up from germline, CDR1 is SGHTA and CDR2 is FQGTGA. The CDR3 sequence is 12 residues long. Trimming removed 5 bases from V and 6 bases from J, with 10 bases in between. The CDR3, as DNA: TGTGCCAGCAGCGACGGAGGGGCTGAAGCTTTCCTT. Protein: CASSDGGAEAFL.

This clonotype was seen only a few times. The V call is TRBV10-3, the J call TRBJ1-1; D uncertain. The ends were cut back, 4 bases at V and 3 bases at J, with 3 bases in the middle. The CDR3 is 11 residues long. The germline gives CDR1 ENHRY, CDR2 SYGVKD. The chain's CDR3 is CAISGDTEAFF. CDR3 sequence (DNA): TGTGCCATCAGTGGGGACACTGAAGCTTTCTTT.

The CDR3 DNA reads TGTGCCATCTCGGGACAGTCCTCTGGAAACACCATATATTTT. This codes for CAISGQSSGNTIYF. V and J are TRBV10-3 and TRBJ1-3; 7 bases match TRBD1. V shed 8 bases, J shed 0 bases, and the junction held 4 bases outside the gene matches. The V gene's germline CDR1 is ENHRY and CDR2 SYGVKD. The CDR3 totals 14 residues.

This clonotype was seen at least ten times. V usage is TRBV28 and J usage is TRBJ1-5, with TRBD1 identical over 8 bases. The CDR3 runs 17 residues. V dropped 6 bases and J dropped 0; count of bases not matched to a gene: 10. CDR1 and CDR2 from the germline V gene are MDHEN and SYDVKM. The CDR3 DNA reads TGTGCCAGCAGGGAGGGACAGGATCTTTTTAGCAATCAGCCCCAGCATTTT. Translating it yields CASREGQDLFSNQPQHF.

This clonotype was counted ten times or more. This chain links TRBV4-2 with TRBJ2-5; D unresolved. Trimming left V 4 bases short and J 5 bases short, with 11 bases between. Germline lookup yields CDR1 LGHNA and CDR2 YNFKEQ. There are 13 residues in the CDR3. CDR3 in DNA: TGTGCCAGCAGCCCCGACTTCCAGGAGACCCAGTACTTC. Amino acids: CASSPDFQETQYF.

The V gene is TRBV6-1, the J gene TRBJ2-7; D unresolved. The germline V gene has CDR1 MNHNS and CDR2 SASEGT. V was pared by 6 bases and J by 1 base, with 10 bases between. The CDR3 is 13 amino acids. The CDR3 reads CASSQDKSYEQYF. The CDR3, as DNA: TGTGCCAGCAGCCAAGACAAGTCCTACGAGCAGTACTTC.

This clonotype was counted ten times or more. The CDR3 region has the DNA TGCGCCAGCAAATTAGGGGGGTCAGATACGCAGTATTTT. Protein: CASKLGGSDTQYF. The chain uses TRBV5-1 and TRBJ2-3; either TRBD1 or TRBD2 may supply D (6 bases each). The CDR3 runs to 13 residues. The germline CDR1 and CDR2 sequences are SGHRS and YFSETQ. V lost 6 bases and J lost 4, with 12 bases in between. The whole variable domain, remainder taken from reference TRBV5-1 and TRBJ2-3, is KAGVTQTPRYLIKTRGQQVTLSCSPISGHRSVSWYQQTPGQGLQFLFEYFSETQRNKGNFPGRFSGRQFSNSRSEMNVSTLELGDSALYLCASKLGGSDTQYFGPGTRLTVL.

This clonotype was recorded many times. This sequence joins TRBV5-5 and TRBJ1-1; D may be TRBD1 (5 bases). CDR3 length: 17 residues. V lost 4 bases and J 5 bases, leaving 24 bases between the germline ends. The V gene's germline CDR1 is SGHKS and CDR2 YYEKEE (reference sequence). The CDR3 DNA sequence: TGTGCCAGCAGCCCGCCCGGGGGAGGGGCGCGTATGACTGAAGCTTTCTTT. Protein: CASSPPGGGARMTEAFF.

This clonotype was recorded at least ten times. This rearrangement joins TRBV7-2 to TRBJ1-6; TRBD1 agrees at 10 bases. The CDR3 runs to 13 residues. Germline V gene data show CDR1 as SGHTA and CDR2 as FQGNSA. V lost 6 bases, J lost 9 bases, and 2 bases stayed unmatched. The CDR3 sequence is CASRGQGSSPLHF. The CDR3 coding sequence is TGTGCCAGCAGGGGACAGGGGAGTTCACCCCTCCACTTT.

Note on this clonotype: This may be a read error: a much more frequent sequence differs by one nucleotide. The chain combines TRBV27 with TRBJ2-7, with D maybe TRBD1 (5 bases). Trimming shortened V by 7 bases and J by 2 bases, and 18 bases separated the two germline ends. Germline V gene data show CDR1 as MNHEY and CDR2 as SMNVEV (reference sequence). The CDR3 is 15 amino acids. The CDR3 DNA sequence: TGTGCCAGCACCCGAGACAGAGCCTACACCTACGAGCAGTACTTC. It specifies CASTRDRAYTYEQYF.

The table lists this clonotype with many counts. The chain is built from TRBV5-4 and TRBJ1-2, with D hard to call. Deletions cut 4 bases from V and 2 bases from J, with 12 bases between. CDR1 and CDR2 from the germline V gene are SGHNT and YYREEE (reference sequence). The CDR3 is 14 residues long. In DNA form, the CDR3 reads TGTGCCAGCAGCCCCCGGGCGGAAAACTATGGCTACACCTTC. This gives the protein CASSPRAENYGYTF. Full variable domain (outside the CDR3, taken from reference TRBV5-4 and TRBJ1-2): ETGVTQSPTHLIKTRGQQVTLRCSSQSGHNTVSWYQQALGQGPQFIFQYYREEENGRGNFPPRFSGLQFPNYSSELNVNALELDDSALYLCASSPRAENYGYTFGSGTRLTVV.

The genes are TRBV6-1 and TRBJ1-2, with D possibly being TRBD1 (5 bases). The V gene lost 2 bases and the J gene lost 4 bases, with 20 bases spanning the gap. Looked up from germline, CDR1 is MNHNS and CDR2 is SASEGT. The CDR3 runs 17 residues. The CDR3 reads CASSESLRGTLPYGYTF. Here the CDR3 DNA reads TGTGCCAGCAGTGAAAGTTTGAGAGGGACCCTGCCCTATGGCTACACCTTC.

This clonotype was observed many times. DNA of the CDR3: TGTGCCAGCAGCTTAGAGGGGACATTATTAGGCTATGGCTACACCTTC. Translated, it gives CASSLEGTLLGYGYTF. The chain employs TRBV7-2 and TRBJ1-2; TRBD1 is a possible D gene (6 bases). CDR3 length: 16 amino acids. Trimming removed 1 base at V and 4 bases at J, with 16 bases between. The germline gives CDR1 SGHTA, CDR2 FQGNSA. The full variable domain, with the rest looked up from reference TRBV7-2 and TRBJ1-2, is GAGVSQSPSNKVTEKGKDVELRCDPISGHTALYWYRQSLGQGLEFLIYFQGNSAPDKSGLPSDRFSAERTGGSVSTLTIQRTQQEDSAVYLCASSLEGTLLGYGYTFGSGTRLTVV.

This clonotype was counted only a few times. The chain is built from TRBV7-9 and TRBJ1-2; 10 nucleotides match TRBD1. This CDR3 spans 14 amino acids. The trim removed 5 bases at V and 7 bases at J, leaving 7 bases unmatched. Germline values: CDR1 SEHNR, CDR2 FQNEAQ (reference sequence). The CDR3 DNA follows: TGTGCCAGCAGCCTACGACAGGGGGCGGGTGGCTACACCTTC. Translated, it gives CASSLRQGAGGYTF.

This sequence joins TRBV10-1 and TRBJ1-2; D gene unclear. The V gene's germline CDR1 is WNHNN and CDR2 SYGVQD (reference sequence). Trimming took 0 bases from V and 5 from J, leaving 7 bases between them. The CDR3 totals 13 residues. In DNA, the CDR3 is TGCGCCAGCAGTGAGTCGATAAATTATGGCTACACCTTC. The encoded protein is CASSESINYGYTF.

This clonotype was picked up many times. The chain carries TRBV6-2 or TRBV6-3 and TRBJ2-2; no definite D call. Germline CDR1 MNHEY, CDR2 SVGEGT. CDR3 length: 13 residues. V was cut by 0 bases and J by 6 bases, with 5 bases left in between. For the CDR3, the DNA is TGTGCCAGCAGTTACTCGATTGCCGGGGAGCTGTTTTTT. Encoded protein: CASSYSIAGELFF.

This clonotype was observed at least ten times. This chain joins TRBV7-6 and TRBJ2-2; D remains ambiguous. In germline, CDR1 is SGHVS, CDR2 FNYEAQ. This CDR3 has 12 amino acids. Trimming shortened V by 4 bases and J by 7 bases, and 7 bases separated the two germline ends. Here the CDR3 reads CASSSANGELFF. In DNA, the CDR3 is TGTGCCAGCAGCTCAGCTAACGGGGAGCTGTTTTTT.